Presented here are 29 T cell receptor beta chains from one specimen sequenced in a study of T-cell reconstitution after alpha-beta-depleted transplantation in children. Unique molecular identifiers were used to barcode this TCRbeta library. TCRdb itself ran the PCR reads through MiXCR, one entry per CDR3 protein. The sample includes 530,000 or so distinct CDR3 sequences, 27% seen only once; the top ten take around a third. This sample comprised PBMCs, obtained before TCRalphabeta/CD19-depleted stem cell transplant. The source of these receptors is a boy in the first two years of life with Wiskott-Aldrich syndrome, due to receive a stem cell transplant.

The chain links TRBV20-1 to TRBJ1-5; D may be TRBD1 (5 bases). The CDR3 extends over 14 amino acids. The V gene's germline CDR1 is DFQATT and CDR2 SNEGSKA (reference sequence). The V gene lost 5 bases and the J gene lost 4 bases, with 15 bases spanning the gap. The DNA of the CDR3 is TGCAGTGCTCCCTCGGGGACCGAGAATCAGCCCCAGCATTTT. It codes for CSAPSGTENQPQHF.

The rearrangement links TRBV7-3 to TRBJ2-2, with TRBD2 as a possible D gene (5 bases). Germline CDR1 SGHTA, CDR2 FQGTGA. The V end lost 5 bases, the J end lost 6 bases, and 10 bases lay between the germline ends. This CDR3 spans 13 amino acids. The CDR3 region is CASSRGSSGELFF. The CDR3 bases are TGTGCCAGCAGCCGGGGTAGTTCCGGGGAGCTGTTTTTT.

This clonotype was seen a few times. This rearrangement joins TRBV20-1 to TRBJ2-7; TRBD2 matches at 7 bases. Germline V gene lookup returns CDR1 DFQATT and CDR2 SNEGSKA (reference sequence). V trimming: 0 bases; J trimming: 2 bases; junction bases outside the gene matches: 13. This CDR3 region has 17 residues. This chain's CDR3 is CSARDPGGSFLTYEQYF. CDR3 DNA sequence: TGCAGTGCTAGAGATCCTGGCGGGAGTTTCCTCACCTACGAGCAGTACTTC.

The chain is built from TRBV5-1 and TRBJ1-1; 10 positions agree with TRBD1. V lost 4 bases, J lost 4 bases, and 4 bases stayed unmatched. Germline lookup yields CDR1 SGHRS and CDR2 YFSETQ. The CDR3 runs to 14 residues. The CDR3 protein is CASSTRTGGTEAFF. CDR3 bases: TGCGCCAGCAGCACCCGGACAGGGGGCACTGAAGCTTTCTTT. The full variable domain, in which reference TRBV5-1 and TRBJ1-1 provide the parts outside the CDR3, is KAGVTQTPRYLIKTRGQQVTLSCSPISGHRSVSWYQQTPGQGLQFLFEYFSETQRNKGNFPGRFSGRQFSNSRSEMNVSTLELGDSALYLCASSTRTGGTEAFFGQGTRLTVV.

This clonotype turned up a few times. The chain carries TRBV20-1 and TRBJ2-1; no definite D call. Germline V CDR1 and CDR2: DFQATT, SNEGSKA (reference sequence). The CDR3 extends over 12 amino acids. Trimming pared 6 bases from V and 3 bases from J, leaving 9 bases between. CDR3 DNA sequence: TGCAGTGCAGTCGGAGTCTACAATGAGCAGTTCTTC. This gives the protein CSAVGVYNEQFF.

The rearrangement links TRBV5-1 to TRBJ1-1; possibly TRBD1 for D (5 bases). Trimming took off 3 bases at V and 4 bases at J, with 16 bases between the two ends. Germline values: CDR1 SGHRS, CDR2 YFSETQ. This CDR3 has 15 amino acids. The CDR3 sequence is CASSSGVGALTEAFF. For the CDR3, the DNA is TGCGCCAGCAGCTCGGGAGTAGGGGCCCTCACTGAAGCTTTCTTT.

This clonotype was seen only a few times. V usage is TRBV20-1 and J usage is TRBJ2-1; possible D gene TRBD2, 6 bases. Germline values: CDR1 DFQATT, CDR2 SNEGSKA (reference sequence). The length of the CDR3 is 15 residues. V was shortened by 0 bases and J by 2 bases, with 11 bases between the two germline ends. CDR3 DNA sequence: TGCAGTGCTAGAGATCCTAGCGCCGCCTACAATGAGCAGTTCTTC. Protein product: CSARDPSAAYNEQFF.

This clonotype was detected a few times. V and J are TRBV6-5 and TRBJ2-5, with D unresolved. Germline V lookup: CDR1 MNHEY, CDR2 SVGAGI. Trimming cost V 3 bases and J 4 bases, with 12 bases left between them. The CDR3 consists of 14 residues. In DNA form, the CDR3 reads TGTGCCAGCAGTTATCGAACGCCGGCAGAGACCCAGTACTTC. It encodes CASSYRTPAETQYF.

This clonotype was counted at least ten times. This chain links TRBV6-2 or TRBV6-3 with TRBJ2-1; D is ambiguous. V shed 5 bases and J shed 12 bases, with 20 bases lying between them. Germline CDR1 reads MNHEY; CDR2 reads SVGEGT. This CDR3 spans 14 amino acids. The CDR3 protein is CASSHGGVAMGQFF. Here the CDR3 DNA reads TGTGCCAGCAGTCACGGTGGGGTAGCAATGGGGCAGTTCTTC.

The CDR3 DNA follows: TGCAGTGCTAGAGCCCAGAAGGGGACCCAGTACTTC. Its protein is CSARAQKGTQYF. The J gene is TRBJ2-5, the V gene TRBV20-1; D unresolved. Trimming shortened V by 1 base and J by 7 bases, and 10 bases separated the two germline ends. The CDR3 length is 12 residues. CDR1 and CDR2 (germline): DFQATT, SNEGSKA (reference sequence).

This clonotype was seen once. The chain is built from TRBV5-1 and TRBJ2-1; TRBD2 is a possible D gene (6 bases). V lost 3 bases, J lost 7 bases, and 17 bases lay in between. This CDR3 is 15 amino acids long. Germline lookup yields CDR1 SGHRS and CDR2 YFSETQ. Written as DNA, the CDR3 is TGCGCCAGCAGCTCGGGACTCCCCGATGGGAATGAGCAGTTCTTC. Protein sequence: CASSSGLPDGNEQFF.

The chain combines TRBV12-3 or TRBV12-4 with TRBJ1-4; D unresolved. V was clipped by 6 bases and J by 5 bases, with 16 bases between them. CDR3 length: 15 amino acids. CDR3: CASRETGAPNEKLFF. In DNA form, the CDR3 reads TGTGCCAGCAGGGAAACCGGCGCCCCCAATGAAAAACTGTTTTTT.

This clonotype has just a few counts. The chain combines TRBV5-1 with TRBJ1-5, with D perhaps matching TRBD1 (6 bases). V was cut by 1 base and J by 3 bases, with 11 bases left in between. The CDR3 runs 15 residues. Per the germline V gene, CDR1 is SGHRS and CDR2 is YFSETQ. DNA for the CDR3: TGCGCCAGCAGCTTGCGGGGGGGCATCAATCAGCCCCAGCATTTT. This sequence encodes CASSLRGGINQPQHF.

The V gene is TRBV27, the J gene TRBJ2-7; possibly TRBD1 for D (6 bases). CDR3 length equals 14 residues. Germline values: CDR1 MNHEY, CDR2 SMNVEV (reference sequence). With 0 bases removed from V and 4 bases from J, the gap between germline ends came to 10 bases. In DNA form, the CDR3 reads TGTGCCAGCAGTTTATCTAACAGGGAATACGAGCAGTACTTC. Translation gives CASSLSNREYEQYF.

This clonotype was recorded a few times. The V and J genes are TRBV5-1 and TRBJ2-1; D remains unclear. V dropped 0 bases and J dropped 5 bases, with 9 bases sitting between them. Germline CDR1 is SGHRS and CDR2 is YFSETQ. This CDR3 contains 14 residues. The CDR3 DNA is TGCGCCAGCAGCTTGGAGAGCTTCAACAATGAGCAGTTCTTC. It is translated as CASSLESFNNEQFF.

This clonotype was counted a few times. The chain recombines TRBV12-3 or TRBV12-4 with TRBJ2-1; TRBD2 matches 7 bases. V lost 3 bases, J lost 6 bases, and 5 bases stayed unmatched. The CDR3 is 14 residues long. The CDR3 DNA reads TGTGCCAGCAGTTTGGGGACTACCATCAATGAGCAGTTCTTC. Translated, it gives CASSLGTTINEQFF.

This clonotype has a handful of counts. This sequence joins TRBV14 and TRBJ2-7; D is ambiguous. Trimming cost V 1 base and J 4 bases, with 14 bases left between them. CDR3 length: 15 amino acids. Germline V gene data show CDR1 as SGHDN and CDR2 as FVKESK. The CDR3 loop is CASSQGRAASYEQYF. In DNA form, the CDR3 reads TGTGCCAGCAGCCAAGGTCGCGCGGCTTCTTACGAGCAGTACTTC.

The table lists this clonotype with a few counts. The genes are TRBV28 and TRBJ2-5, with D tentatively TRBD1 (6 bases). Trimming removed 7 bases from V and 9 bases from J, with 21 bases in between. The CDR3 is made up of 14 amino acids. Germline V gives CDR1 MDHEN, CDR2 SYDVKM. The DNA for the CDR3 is TGTGCCAGCAACCGAGGGGGATACAACTTCCCCCAGTACTTC. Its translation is CASNRGGYNFPQYF.

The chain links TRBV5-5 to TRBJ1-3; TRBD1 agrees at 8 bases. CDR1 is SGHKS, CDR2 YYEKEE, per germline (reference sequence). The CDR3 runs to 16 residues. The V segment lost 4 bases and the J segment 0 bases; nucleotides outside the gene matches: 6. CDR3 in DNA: TGTGCCAGCAGCCGGACAGGGCAGAGCTCTGGAAACACCATATATTTT. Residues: CASSRTGQSSGNTIYF.

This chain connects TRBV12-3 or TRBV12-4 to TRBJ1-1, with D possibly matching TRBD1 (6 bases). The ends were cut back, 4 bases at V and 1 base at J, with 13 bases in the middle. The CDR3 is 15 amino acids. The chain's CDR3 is CASSWGGARNTEAFF. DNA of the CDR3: TGTGCCAGCAGTTGGGGGGGGGCGAGGAACACTGAAGCTTTCTTT.

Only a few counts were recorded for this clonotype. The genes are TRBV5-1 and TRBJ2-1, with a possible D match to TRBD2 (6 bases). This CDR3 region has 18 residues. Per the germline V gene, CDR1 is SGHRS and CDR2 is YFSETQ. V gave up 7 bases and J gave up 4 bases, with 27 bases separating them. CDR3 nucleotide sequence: TGCGCCAGCGGAACCAGCATCGGGACTCCAGAACAATACAATGAGCAGTTCTTC. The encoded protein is CASGTSIGTPEQYNEQFF.

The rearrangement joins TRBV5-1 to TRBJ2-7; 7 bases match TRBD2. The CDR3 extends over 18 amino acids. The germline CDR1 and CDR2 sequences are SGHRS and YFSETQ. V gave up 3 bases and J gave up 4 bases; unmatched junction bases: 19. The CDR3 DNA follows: TGCGCCAGCAGCTGGACACCCCCACGACTGGCGGGAGAGTACGAGCAGTACTTC. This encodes CASSWTPPRLAGEYEQYF.

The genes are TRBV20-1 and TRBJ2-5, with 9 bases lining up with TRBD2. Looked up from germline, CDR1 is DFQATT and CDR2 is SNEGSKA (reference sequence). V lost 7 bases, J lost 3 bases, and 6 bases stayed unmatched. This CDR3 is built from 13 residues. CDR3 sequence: CSGILAGKETQYF. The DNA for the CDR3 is TGCAGTGGGATACTAGCGGGTAAAGAGACCCAGTACTTC.

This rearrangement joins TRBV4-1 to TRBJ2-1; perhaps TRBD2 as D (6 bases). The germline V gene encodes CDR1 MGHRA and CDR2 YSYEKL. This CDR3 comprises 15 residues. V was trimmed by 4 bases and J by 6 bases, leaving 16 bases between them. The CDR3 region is CASSPHPTSSNEQFF. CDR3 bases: TGCGCCAGCAGCCCCCACCCCACTAGCTCCAATGAGCAGTTCTTC.

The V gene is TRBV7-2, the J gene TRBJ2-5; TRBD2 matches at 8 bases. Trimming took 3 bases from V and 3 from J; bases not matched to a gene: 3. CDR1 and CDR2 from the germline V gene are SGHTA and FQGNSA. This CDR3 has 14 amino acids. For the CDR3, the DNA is TGTGCCAGCAGCTTTAGAGCGGGAGAAGAGACCCAGTACTTC. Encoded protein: CASSFRAGEETQYF.

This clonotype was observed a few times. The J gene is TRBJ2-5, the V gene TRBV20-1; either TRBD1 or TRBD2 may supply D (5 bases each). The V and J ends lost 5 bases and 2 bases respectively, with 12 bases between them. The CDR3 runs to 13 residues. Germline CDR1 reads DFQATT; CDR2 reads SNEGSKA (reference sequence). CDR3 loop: CSAHRDLQETQYF. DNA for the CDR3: TGCAGTGCTCACCGGGACCTACAAGAGACCCAGTACTTC.

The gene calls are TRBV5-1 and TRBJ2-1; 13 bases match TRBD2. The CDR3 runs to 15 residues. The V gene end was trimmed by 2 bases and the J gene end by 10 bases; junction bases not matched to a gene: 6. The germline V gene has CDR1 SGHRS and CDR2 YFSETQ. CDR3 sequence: CASSFGLAGVVEQFF. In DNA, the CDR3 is TGCGCCAGCAGCTTTGGACTAGCGGGAGTCGTCGAGCAGTTCTTC.

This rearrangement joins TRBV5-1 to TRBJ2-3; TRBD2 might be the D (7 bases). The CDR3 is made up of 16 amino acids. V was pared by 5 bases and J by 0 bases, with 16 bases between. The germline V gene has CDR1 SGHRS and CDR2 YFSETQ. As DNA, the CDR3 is TGCGCCAGCAGTTTCTCGGGGGGCCGGAGCACAGATACGCAGTATTTT. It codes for CASSFSGGRSTDTQYF.

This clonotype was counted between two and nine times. DNA of the CDR3: TGTGCCGTTAAACAGGACCCCACAGATACGCAGTATTTT. Its protein product is CAVKQDPTDTQYF. This chain connects TRBV10-3 to TRBJ2-3; a weak D match, TRBD1 (5 bases). The length of the CDR3 is 13 residues. V was shortened by 11 bases and J by 2 bases, with 14 bases between the two germline ends. The germline CDR1 and CDR2 sequences are ENHRY and SYGVKD.